The 15 T cell receptor beta chains below were found in one sample sequenced in a study of long-term antiretroviral therapy in people with HIV. Assay version v3.0 of immunoSEQ was used, and it was run at survey level. Only in-frame clones appear in the TCRdb table, and some are missing; sequencing was by immunoSEQ multiplex PCR. The data show fewer than 20,000 clones, approximately 80% seen once. Sequencing was performed on unsorted PBMCs, taken about 2.4 years before starting antiretroviral therapy. These receptors were obtained from a woman between 45 and 60 years old with HIV.

The chain has TRBV27 and TRBJ1-1, with TRBD1 matching 9 bases. The CDR3 totals 13 residues. The germline V gene encodes CDR1 MNHEY and CDR2 SMNVEV (reference sequence). Germline trimming cut 6 bases from V and 11 bases from J; bases unmatched to any gene: 10. The CDR3 loop is CASSPTGGIRAFF. CDR3 nucleotides: TGTGCCAGCAGCCCCACAGGGGGCATACGGGCTTTCTTT.

The V call is TRBV29-1, the J call TRBJ2-2; D unclear. V was clipped by 4 bases and J by 3 bases, with 3 bases between them. CDR1 SQVTM and CDR2 ANQGSEA come from the germline V gene. The CDR3 is 11 residues long. Here the CDR3 reads CSVADTGELFF. The CDR3 bases are TGCAGCGTTGCGGACACCGGGGAGCTGTTTTTT.

This clone appeared a single time. This chain joins TRBV27 and TRBJ1-1; TRBD1 matches at 7 bases. The V and J ends lost 6 bases and 1 base, in that order; junction bases with no gene match: 2. This CDR3 comprises 13 residues. Germline V lookup: CDR1 MNHEY, CDR2 SMNVEV (reference sequence). The CDR3 region is CASSRTGNTEAFF. The CDR3 nucleotides read TGTGCCAGCAGCCGGACAGGGAACACTGAAGCTTTCTTT.

This clone is medium-sized. V and J are TRBV6-4 and TRBJ2-4; 9 positions agree with TRBD2. Germline loops: CDR1 MRHNA, CDR2 SNTAGT. Unmatched junction bases numbered 16, after V lost 7 bases and J lost 3 bases. The CDR3 is 18 residues long. CDR3 in DNA: TGTGCCAGCACCTCGTTCCTCAAGCGGGGGGCGGTCAAAAACATTCAGTACTTC. Translation gives CASTSFLKRGAVKNIQYF.

This rearrangement joins TRBV7-9 to TRBJ2-2, with 8 bases that match TRBD1. The CDR3 sequence is 18 residues long. Germline CDR1 is SEHNR and CDR2 is FQNEAQ (reference sequence). Trimming removed 2 bases from V and 4 bases from J; junction bases left unmatched: 12. Here the CDR3 reads CASSLFLGQGAGTGELFF. In nucleotides, the CDR3 is TGTGCCAGCAGCTTATTTCTGGGGCAGGGGGCCGGCACCGGGGAGCTGTTTTTT.

V gene TRBV4-2 combines with J gene TRBJ2-2; 8 bases are shared with TRBD2. The germline V gene encodes CDR1 LGHNA and CDR2 YNFKEQ. With V trimmed by 3 bases and J by 4 bases, 16 bases remained unmatched. This CDR3 has 19 amino acids. The CDR3 DNA sequence: TGTGCCAGCAGCCATGACCCCTCCGGGCTAGCGGGTTTCACCGGGGAGCTGTTTTTT. Protein: CASSHDPSGLAGFTGELFF.

The chain couples TRBV11-2 to TRBJ1-6; D is unresolved. Per the germline V gene, CDR1 is SGHAT and CDR2 is FQNNGV. The CDR3 sequence is 14 residues long. Trimming cost V 0 bases and J 6 bases, with 6 bases left between them. The CDR3, as DNA: TGTGCCAGCAGCTTAGATCGTTCTAATTCACCCCTCCACTTT. Protein: CASSLDRSNSPLHF.

Here the CDR3 reads CAWSRASGGYTF. The CDR3 DNA sequence: TGTGCCTGGAGTAGGGCCTCTGGGGGCTACACCTTC. The chain uses TRBV30 and TRBJ1-2; D gene unclear. Trimming stripped 2 bases from V and 8 bases from J, with 12 bases between. CDR3 length: 12 amino acids. Per the germline V gene, CDR1 is GTSNPN and CDR2 is SVGIG (reference sequence).

This chain uses TRBV7-7 with TRBJ2-3; weak D call: TRBD2 (5 bases). The V and J ends lost 2 bases and 7 bases respectively, with 13 bases between them. CDR1 and CDR2 from the germline V gene are SSHAT and FNYEAQ (reference sequence). This CDR3 comprises 14 residues. DNA for the CDR3: TGTGCCAGCAGCTTAAATCGGGAAATAAATACGCAGTATTTT. Protein product: CASSLNREINTQYF.

The chain couples TRBV9 to TRBJ2-5, with 7 positions matching TRBD2. The germline V gene encodes CDR1 SGDLS and CDR2 YYNGEE. Trimming removed 0 bases from V and 4 bases from J; junction bases left unmatched: 15. The CDR3 runs to 18 residues. CDR3 region: CASSVGMTSFVLGETQYF. The CDR3 nucleotides are TGTGCCAGCAGCGTAGGTATGACTAGCTTCGTTCTAGGAGAGACCCAGTACTTC. The variable domain in full, with the rest retrieved from reference TRBV9 and TRBJ2-5, is DSGVTQTPKHLITATGQRVTLRCSPRSGDLSVYWYQQSLDQGLQFLIQYYNGEERAKGNILERFSAQQFPDLHSELNLSSLELGDSALYFCASSVGMTSFVLGETQYFGPGTRLLVL.

There are a few counts of this clone. The chain is built from TRBV19 and TRBJ2-7, with D perhaps TRBD1 (6 bases). CDR3 size: 13 residues. Trimming took 6 bases from V and 6 from J, leaving 15 bases between them. Germline V gene lookup returns CDR1 LNHDA and CDR2 SQIVND (reference sequence). The CDR3: CASSLGGSGEQYV. In DNA, the CDR3 is TGTGCCAGTAGCCTAGGGGGAAGTGGCGAGCAGTACGTC.

V gene TRBV11-2 combines with J gene TRBJ2-6; D call uncertain. CDR3 length: 16 residues. Between the trimmed V and J ends, which lost 1 base and 4 bases, there was a span of 11 bases. In germline, CDR1 is SGHAT, CDR2 FQNNGV. CDR3 DNA: TGTGCCAGCAGCTTAGCTGCGATAGGAGGGGCCAACGTCCTGACTTTC. This encodes CASSLAAIGGANVLTF.

This clone was seen only once. In nucleotides, the CDR3 is TGTGCCAGCAGACAGGGACACCCAGGCAATCAGCCCCAGCATTTT. It is translated as CASRQGHPGNQPQHF. The V gene is TRBV11-1, the J gene TRBJ1-5; D perhaps matches TRBD1 (6 bases). CDR1 SGHAT and CDR2 FQDESV come from the germline V gene (reference sequence). This CDR3 has 15 residues. V lost 6 bases and J 2 bases, leaving 14 bases between the germline ends.

This sequence joins TRBV30 and TRBJ2-5, with TRBD2 matching 7 bases. Trimming at V came to 4 bases and at J to 1 base, leaving 3 bases not matched to a gene. Germline CDR1 and CDR2: GTSNPN and SVGIG (reference sequence). The CDR3 is 13 amino acids. The CDR3, as DNA: TGTGCCTGGACAGGGAGGGCCCAAGAGACCCAGTACTTC. The encoded protein is CAWTGRAQETQYF.

The chain recombines TRBV4-1 with TRBJ1-4; maybe TRBD1 (5 bases). The germline V gene has CDR1 MGHRA and CDR2 YSYEKL. This CDR3 has 16 residues. Trimming pared 4 bases from V and 0 bases from J, leaving 12 bases between. CDR3 sequence: CASSRGQGTTNEKLFF. In DNA form, the CDR3 reads TGCGCCAGCAGCCGAGGGCAGGGCACAACTAATGAAAAACTGTTTTTT.